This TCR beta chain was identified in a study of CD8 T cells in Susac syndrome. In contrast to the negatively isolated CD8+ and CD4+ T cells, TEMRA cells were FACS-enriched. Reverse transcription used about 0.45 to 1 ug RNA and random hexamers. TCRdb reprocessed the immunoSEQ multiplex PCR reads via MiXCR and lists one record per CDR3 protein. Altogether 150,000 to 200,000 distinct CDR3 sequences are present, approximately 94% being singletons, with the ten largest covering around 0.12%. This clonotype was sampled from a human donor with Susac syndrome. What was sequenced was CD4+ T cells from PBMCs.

CDR3 region: CAISEGLGGYTF. The CDR3 region has the DNA TGTGCCATCAGTGAAGGACTCGGGGGCTACACCTTC. The chain joins TRBV10-3 to TRBJ1-2, with D unresolved. Trimming removed 3 bases from V and 8 bases from J, with 10 bases in between. The CDR3 extends over 12 amino acids. CDR1 is ENHRY, CDR2 SYGVKD, per germline.